These T cell receptor beta chains were read from a single sample in a study of T cell responses to AZD1222 COVID-19 vaccine. Profiling relied on immunoSEQ multiplex PCR, and the TCRdb table lists in-frame clones only, not all of them. The table has some 170,000 clones, roughly 94% seen once. Sequencing used peripheral blood, obtained 28 days after the second AZD1222 dose. The receptor set was obtained from an adult who received the AZD1222 COVID-19 vaccine. CDR3s include the opening cysteine and the closing phenylalanine or tryptophan. Fields, in order: V gene, J gene, clone size, D gene, CDR3 protein, CDR3 DNA. The D gene is left open where the match is weak. Clone size is not always given. Where it is, it says once, few, many or a class for expanded clones.

TRBV4-1	TRBJ1-5	NA	NA	CASSQGPLGERPQHF	TGCGCCAGCAGCCAAGGCCCGCTGGGGGAACGGCCCCAGCATTTT
TRBV12-5	TRBJ1-5	NA	NA	CASGLGGINQPQHF	TGTGCTAGTGGTTTGGGAGGGATCAATCAGCCCCAGCATTTT
TRBV7-3	TRBJ2-3	NA	NA	CASSLSSASTDTQYF	TGTGCCAGCAGCCTTTCTAGCGCCTCCACAGATACGCAGTATTTT
TRBV1	TRBJ2-3	NA	NA	CTSSQPPPATDTQYF	TGCACCAGCAGCCAACCACCCCCGGCCACAGATACGCAGTATTTT
TRBV5-1	TRBJ2-1	NA	TRBD2	CASSLAASGRAVVYEQFF	TGCGCCAGCAGCTTGGCGGCTAGCGGGAGGGCCGTAGTCTATGAGCAGTTCTTC
TRBV12-3/TRBV12-4	TRBJ1-2	once	NA	CASRTRQDGGYTF	TGTGCCAGCAGAACGAGACAGGACGGGGGCTACACCTTC
TRBV3-1/TRBV3-2	TRBJ2-5	once	NA	CASSPGYQETQYF	TGTGCCAGCAGCCCGGGCTACCAAGAGACCCAGTACTTC
TRBV5-6	TRBJ1-5	NA	NA	CASSLSFVGSNQPQHF	TGTGCCAGCAGCTTGAGCTTTGTGGGGTCCAATCAGCCCCAGCATTTT
TRBV21-1	TRBJ2-3	NA	NA	CASTKAGGLADGYYTDTQYF	TGTGCCAGCACGAAGGCCGGGGGGCTAGCGGATGGATACTACACAGATACGCAGTATTTT
TRBV24-1	TRBJ2-1	NA	TRBD1	CATSDFGGQGVPGNSYNEQFF	TGTGCCACCAGTGATTTCGGAGGACAGGGTGTCCCGGGTAACTCCTACAATGAGCAGTTCTTC
TRBV5-5	TRBJ1-4	NA	TRBD1	CASSFAGTGLNEKLFF	TGTGCCAGCAGCTTCGCCGGGACAGGGCTTAATGAAAAACTGTTTTTT
TRBV29-1	TRBJ1-1	NA	NA	CSANQQGVNTEAFF	TGCAGCGCCAACCAACAGGGAGTGAACACTGAAGCTTTCTTT
TRBV15	TRBJ2-7	NA	NA	CATSRGLVSGYEQYF	TGTGCCACCAGCAGAGGACTAGTAAGTGGCTACGAGCAGTACTTC
TRBV7-9	TRBJ2-7	NA	NA	CASSPPRYEQYF	TGTGCCAGCAGCCCCCCACGGTACGAGCAGTACTTC
TRBV28	TRBJ1-1	NA	NA	CASSFEAGRTEAFF	TGTGCCAGCAGTTTCGAGGCAGGGAGAACTGAAGCTTTCTTT
TRBV18	TRBJ2-4	NA	NA	CASSPVPKNIQYF	TGTGCCAGCTCACCGGTGCCCAAAAACATTCAGTACTTC
TRBV5-1	TRBJ2-5	once	TRBD2	CASSWRTSGGIETQYF	TGCGCCAGCAGCTGGCGGACTAGCGGGGGGATAGAGACCCAGTACTTC
TRBV30	TRBJ1-1	once	NA	CAWSAWGGSNTEAFF	TGTGCCTGGAGTGCGTGGGGGGGGTCGAACACTGAAGCTTTCTTT
TRBV3-1/TRBV3-2	TRBJ2-7	NA	NA	CASSQPRGYEQYF	TGTGCCAGCAGCCAACCGCGGGGCTACGAGCAGTACTTC
TRBV9	TRBJ2-3	NA	NA	CASRPGGAADTQYF	TGTGCCAGCAGACCCGGGGGAGCGGCAGATACGCAGTATTTT
TRBV10-2	TRBJ2-1	NA	TRBD2	CASEGLAGEGRDNEQFF	TGCGCCAGCGAGGGACTAGCGGGGGAGGGAAGAGACAATGAGCAGTTCTTC
TRBV24-1	TRBJ2-1	NA	NA	CATSSLGGRTYNEQFF	TGTGCCACCAGTTCTTTAGGGGGGCGGACCTACAATGAGCAGTTCTTC
TRBV7-6	TRBJ2-1	NA	NA	CASSTRVSSYNEQFF	TGTGCCAGCAGCACCAGGGTTAGCTCCTACAATGAGCAGTTCTTC
TRBV30	TRBJ2-5	NA	TRBD2	CAWGRAGVETQYF	TGTGCCTGGGGAAGAGCGGGAGTTGAGACCCAGTACTTC
TRBV30	TRBJ2-3	NA	NA	CAWSKLAASTDTQYF	TGTGCCTGGAGTAAGTTAGCGGCAAGCACAGATACGCAGTATTTT
TRBV6-5	TRBJ1-1	NA	NA	CASSYSPGQNTEAFF	TGTGCCAGCAGTTACTCGCCAGGGCAGAACACTGAAGCTTTCTTT
TRBV2	TRBJ2-1	NA	TRBD1	CASSPTGFAGGFF	TGTGCCAGCAGTCCTACAGGGTTCGCAGGGGGGTTCTTC
TRBV4-1	TRBJ2-5	NA	NA	CASTPKSWGSQETQYF	TGCGCCAGCACCCCCAAGTCGTGGGGCAGCCAAGAGACCCAGTACTTC
TRBV12-3/TRBV12-4	TRBJ1-6	NA	NA	CASSFSNSPLHF	TGTGCCAGCAGTTTTAGTAATTCACCCCTCCACTTT
TRBV18	TRBJ2-5	NA	TRBD2	CASSPTLAEETQYF	TGTGCCAGCTCACCTACGCTAGCGGAAGAGACCCAGTACTTC
TRBV18	TRBJ2-5	NA	TRBD2	CASSQGLADQETQYF	TGTGCCAGCTCACAAGGACTAGCGGACCAAGAGACCCAGTACTTC
TRBV13	TRBJ2-3	NA	TRBD2	CASSPGGSGTNTQYF	TGTGCCAGCAGCCCCGGGGGTAGCGGGACCAATACGCAGTATTTT